These 18 T cell receptor beta chains were sequenced from one sample in a study of T cells in Graves' hyperthyroidism and ophthalmopathy. What was amplified from RNA transcripts were TCR beta CDR3 regions. Using the HTBI primer set, a first-round RT-PCR was run on the TCR CDR3. TCRdb processed the multiplex PCR reads anew with MiXCR; each CDR3 protein has one entry. Altogether about 360,000 distinct CDR3 sequences are present, over 10% being singletons, with the ten largest covering less than 10%. The sequencing sample was made of blood. The receptors here all came from a woman aged 18-29 years with Graves' hyperthyroidism.

The rearrangement links TRBV9 to TRBJ2-7; 7 bases fit TRBD2. The end of the DNA aligns better with TRBJ2-1, so the J call may be wrong. This CDR3 has 16 amino acids. Germline loops: CDR1 SGDLS, CDR2 YYNGEE. The chain's CDR3 is CASSAGGVGSSYEQFF. The CDR3 coding sequence is TGTGCCAGCAGCGCTGGGGGGGTTGGCAGCTCCTACGAGCAGTTCTTC.

As concerns this clonotype: This may stem from a read error, because a much larger clone lies one nucleotide away. The DNA of the CDR3 is TGTGCCACCAGCAAAGTCGGACAGGGGCCGGAGGCAGATACGCAGTATTTT. Its translation is CATSKVGQGPEADTQYF. The gene calls are TRBV15 and TRBJ2-3, with 9 bases that match TRBD1. The CDR3 is 17 residues long. Germline V CDR1 and CDR2: LNHNV, YYDKDF (reference sequence). Trimming removed 4 bases from V and 4 bases from J; junction bases left unmatched: 12.

The V gene is TRBV7-9, the J gene TRBJ1-1, with a weak D call TRBD1 (5 bases). The CDR3 sequence is 15 residues long. V was shortened by 3 bases and J by 2 bases, with 13 bases between the two germline ends. Germline V gives CDR1 SEHNR, CDR2 FQNEAQ (reference sequence). CDR3 sequence: CASSLSSRANTEAFF. The CDR3, as DNA: TGTGCCAGCAGCTTGAGTTCCAGGGCAAACACTGAAGCTTTCTTT.

This clonotype has at least ten counts. The V call is TRBV20-1, the J call TRBJ1-1, with TRBD1 matching 10 bases. V shed 5 bases and J 0 bases; nucleotides not matched to a gene: 6. CDR1 and CDR2 (germline): DFQATT, SNEGSKA (reference sequence). This CDR3 has 15 residues. The DNA of the CDR3 is TGCAGTGCTCGGGACAGGGGATATGTGAACACTGAAGCTTTCTTT. It translates to CSARDRGYVNTEAFF.

The chain uses TRBV6-1 and TRBJ2-3; 8 bases map to TRBD2. This CDR3 has 17 amino acids. The germline V gene encodes CDR1 MNHNS and CDR2 SASEGT. Unmatched junction bases numbered 19, after V lost 7 bases and J lost 7 bases. The CDR3 loop is CASTPFIQSGGRNTQYF. CDR3 DNA: TGTGCCAGCACTCCTTTTATCCAAAGCGGGGGAAGGAATACGCAGTATTTT.

This clonotype was recorded many times. The rearrangement joins TRBV11-2 to TRBJ1-1; TRBD1 is a possible D gene (5 bases). Germline V gene data show CDR1 as SGHAT and CDR2 as FQNNGV. The germline V and J ends were trimmed by 4 bases and 3 bases, with 9 bases remaining between them. The CDR3 extends over 13 amino acids. CDR3 loop: CASSSQVDTEAFF. CDR3 nucleotides: TGTGCCAGCAGCTCACAGGTGGACACTGAAGCTTTCTTT.

In its sample, this clonotype was seen many times. The chain carries TRBV24-1 and TRBJ2-5; D not certain. The CDR3 is made up of 13 amino acids. Trimming pared 5 bases from V and 4 bases from J, leaving 10 bases between. Germline V CDR1 and CDR2: KGHDR, SFDVKD. The CDR3, as DNA: TGTGCCACCAGTGCATCACGCGCAGAGACCCAGTACTTC. This translates into CATSASRAETQYF.

As for this clonotype: The germline gene is not matched at one end of the junction; a read error may be the cause. V usage is TRBV11-2 and J usage is TRBJ2-2, with a tentative D call TRBD2 (5 bases). CDR1 SGHAT and CDR2 FQNNGV come from the germline V gene. The CDR3 loop spans 16 amino acids. The CDR3 reads CASPRGGRALTGELLF. The CDR3 DNA reads as TGTGCCAGCCCCCGGGGTGGAAGGGCACTCACCGGGGAGCTGCTTTTT.

This clonotype was detected ten times or more. The rearrangement links TRBV2 to TRBJ1-2; no reliable D call. This CDR3 has 12 residues. Germline V CDR1 and CDR2: SNHLY, FYNNEI. Trimming shortened V by 7 bases and J by 0 bases, and 6 bases separated the two germline ends. The CDR3 reads CASTVANYGYTF. In DNA form, the CDR3 reads TGTGCCAGCACAGTTGCTAACTATGGCTACACCTTC.

The sample holds many counts of this clonotype. This chain links TRBV7-2 with TRBJ2-2; TRBD1 might be the D (6 bases). This CDR3 is 14 amino acids long. Per the germline V gene, CDR1 is SGHTA and CDR2 is FQGNSA. The ends were cut back, 2 bases at V and 9 bases at J, with 13 bases in the middle. For the CDR3, the DNA is TGTGCCAGCAGCTTAAGAACAGGGCCAAGGGAGCTGTTTTTT. Encoded protein: CASSLRTGPRELFF.

This clonotype was counted many times. V usage is TRBV5-1 and J usage is TRBJ2-7; 14 bases line up with TRBD2. This CDR3 comprises 21 residues. CDR1 is SGHRS, CDR2 YFSETQ, per germline. V lost 3 bases and J lost 3; bases outside the gene matches: 20. The CDR3 nucleotides read TGCGCCAGCAGCTCGCGGGGACTAGCGGGGGTTCCTCATGTGCGCCACTACGAGCAGTACTTC. It yields the protein CASSSRGLAGVPHVRHYEQYF.

The rearrangement joins TRBV27 to TRBJ1-3; D is ambiguous. CDR3 length equals 13 residues. V shed 6 bases and J shed 4 bases, with 10 bases lying between them. Germline CDR1 and CDR2: MNHEY and SMNVEV (reference sequence). CDR3 amino acids: CASSYSGGNTIYF. Here the CDR3 DNA reads TGTGCCAGCAGCTACTCTGGGGGAAACACCATATATTTT.

This clonotype was seen repeatedly, ten times or more. The rearrangement links TRBV28 to TRBJ2-5, with D perhaps TRBD1 (7 bases). The CDR3 has 15 residues. Trimming removed 5 bases from V and 4 bases from J, with 17 bases in between. Germline-derived CDR1 and CDR2 are MDHEN and SYDVKM. The DNA of the CDR3 is TGTGCCAGCAGTCTGACAGGGAGGATTTTAGAGACCCAGTACTTC. Translated: CASSLTGRILETQYF.

This clonotype was observed many times. The chain uses TRBV2 and TRBJ2-7; 10 nucleotides agree with TRBD1. Germline loops: CDR1 SNHLY, CDR2 FYNNEI. V shed 3 bases, J shed 6 bases, and the junction held 8 bases outside the gene matches. CDR3 size: 15 residues. The CDR3 here is CASSDTGQGWSEQYF. As DNA, the CDR3 is TGTGCCAGCAGTGATACGGGACAGGGGTGGAGCGAGCAGTACTTC.

The chain couples TRBV7-9 to TRBJ1-6; TRBD1 matches 11 bases. Germline V gives CDR1 SEHNR, CDR2 FQNEAQ (reference sequence). The CDR3 loop spans 16 amino acids. The trim removed 7 bases at V and 7 bases at J, leaving 9 bases unmatched. The CDR3 DNA reads as TGTGCCAGCACCCCGTACAGGGACAGGGGGAATTCACCCCTCCACTTT. This translates into CASTPYRDRGNSPLHF.

This clonotype was seen repeatedly, ten times or more. The chain recombines TRBV28 with TRBJ2-7, with D perhaps TRBD2 (6 bases). The CDR3 runs to 16 residues. V was shortened by 5 bases and J by 3 bases, with 20 bases between the two germline ends. Per the germline V gene, CDR1 is MDHEN and CDR2 is SYDVKM. CDR3: CASSGAAGGVIYEQYF. The CDR3 DNA follows: TGTGCCAGCAGTGGGGCAGCGGGTGGAGTTATCTACGAGCAGTACTTC.

As for this clonotype: A much bigger clone sits one base away, suggesting this may be a read error. The rearrangement uses TRBV28 and TRBJ1-6; no definite D call. Deletions cut 8 bases from V and 0 bases from J, with 8 bases between. CDR1 and CDR2 from the germline V gene are MDHEN and SYDVKM. This CDR3 region has 14 residues. CDR3 in DNA: TGTGCCAGCGGACGGAACTCCTATAATTCACCCCTCCACTTT. Translating it yields CASGRNSYNSPLHF.

This clonotype has ten or more counts. This chain uses TRBV11-2 with TRBJ2-1; D perhaps matches TRBD2 (5 bases). The germline gives CDR1 SGHAT, CDR2 FQNNGV. The CDR3 has 17 amino acids. Trimming shortened V by 2 bases and J by 2 bases, and 16 bases separated the two germline ends. CDR3 DNA: TGTGCCAGCAGCTTAACCCGACTAACCAACACCTACAATGAGCAGTTCTTC. Translated: CASSLTRLTNTYNEQFF.